This is a list of T cell receptor beta chains from one sample in a study of T-cell memory formation after mild COVID-19. TCRdb re-called the 5' RACE reads with MiXCR, one entry per CDR3 protein. The sample holds hundreds of thousands of distinct CDR3 sequences, around 18% seen once. The material sequenced was PBMCs or a T cell subset sorted from them (not recorded which). Receptor source: an adult woman who had mild COVID-19 (a few samples of this study predate the infection). Cell type and time point are not known. Each CDR3 is given with its conserved first and last residue. The D gene is left open where the match is weak. For some rows the clone size is stated as once, few or many, or as a class when expanded; others skip it.

d_gene: .
v_gene: TRBV29-1
j_gene: TRBJ2-1
abundance: once
CDR3aa: CSVHVSDFQKYNEQFF
CDR3nt: TGCAGCGTCCACGTTTCGGACTTCCAAAAATACAATGAGCAGTTCTTC

d_gene: TRBD2
v_gene: TRBV7-2
j_gene: TRBJ2-3
abundance: few
CDR3aa: CASSLWTRDTDTQYF
CDR3nt: TGTGCCAGCAGCTTATGGACTAGAGACACAGATACGCAGTATTTT

d_gene: .
v_gene: TRBV5-1
j_gene: TRBJ2-7
abundance: .
CDR3aa: CASSSKGHEQYF
CDR3nt: TGCGCCAGCAGCTCTAAAGGGCACGAGCAGTACTTC

d_gene: .
v_gene: TRBV3-1
j_gene: TRBJ1-2
abundance: .
CDR3aa: CASSQGGRGNYGYTF
CDR3nt: TGTGCCAGCAGCCAAGGGGGCCGGGGGAACTATGGCTACACCTTC

d_gene: TRBD2
v_gene: TRBV7-6
j_gene: TRBJ2-3
abundance: .
CDR3aa: CASSSGLAGGVDTQYF
CDR3nt: TGTGCCAGCAGCTCCGGGCTAGCGGGGGGGGTAGATACGCAGTATTTT

d_gene: .
v_gene: TRBV18
j_gene: TRBJ1-6
abundance: many
CDR3aa: CASSPRAEGNSPLHF
CDR3nt: TGTGCCAGCTCACCTCGCGCAGAGGGAAATTCACCCCTCCACTTT

d_gene: TRBD2
v_gene: TRBV9
j_gene: TRBJ2-3
abundance: .
CDR3aa: CASSVEGLAGKDTQYF
CDR3nt: TGTGCCAGCAGCGTAGAGGGACTAGCGGGGAAAGATACGCAGTATTTT

d_gene: TRBD1
v_gene: TRBV2
j_gene: TRBJ2-7
abundance: .
CDR3aa: CASSERLFRDRGPHDQYF
CDR3nt: TGTGCCAGCAGTGAGAGGTTGTTCCGGGACAGGGGTCCTCACGATCAGTACTTC

d_gene: TRBD1
v_gene: TRBV18
j_gene: TRBJ1-1
abundance: few
CDR3aa: CASSRSQRTGGAGTEAFF
CDR3nt: TGTGCCAGCTCACGATCACAAAGGACAGGGGGCGCGGGAACTGAAGCTTTCTTT

d_gene: TRBD2
v_gene: TRBV3-1
j_gene: TRBJ2-5
abundance: few
CDR3aa: CASSQDPTSGLQETQYF
CDR3nt: TGTGCCAGCAGCCAAGACCCGACTAGCGGGTTACAAGAGACCCAGTACTTC

d_gene: .
v_gene: TRBV24-1
j_gene: TRBJ2-3
abundance: .
CDR3aa: CATSDLVRSASTDTQYF
CDR3nt: TGTGCCACCAGTGATTTGGTCCGGTCTGCATCCACAGATACGCAGTATTTT

d_gene: .
v_gene: TRBV4-3
j_gene: TRBJ2-3
abundance: .
CDR3aa: CASSQIETSTDTQYF
CDR3nt: TGCGCCAGCAGCCAAATAGAGACAAGCACAGATACGCAGTATTTT

d_gene: TRBD1
v_gene: TRBV4-1
j_gene: TRBJ1-6
abundance: .
CDR3aa: CASSQDNHRTGGSNSPLHF
CDR3nt: TGCGCCAGCAGCCAAGATAACCACCGGACAGGCGGGAGTAATTCACCCCTCCACTTT

d_gene: TRBD1
v_gene: TRBV27
j_gene: TRBJ2-1
abundance: few
CDR3aa: CASSWDRGRKGPYNEQFF
CDR3nt: TGTGCCAGCAGTTGGGACAGGGGGCGGAAGGGGCCCTACAATGAGCAGTTCTTC